One and the same sample provided the 19 T cell receptor beta chains below, sequenced in a study of shared clonotypes between healthy human individuals. Clones were sequenced by immunoSEQ multiplex PCR, and TCRdb holds only the in-frame ones, with some missing. Counted here are fewer than 800,000 clones, about 90% occurring once; the ten biggest clones make up more than 20%. CD45RO-negative, CCR7-positively selected cells formed the naive CD8 fraction, excluding terminally differentiated effector memory CD45RA+ cells. The sample consisted of naive CD8+ T cells sorted from blood. The receptors shown here come from a man aged 25 to 40 in good health.

The CDR3 DNA sequence: TGCGCCAGCAGCCAAGATATGGCGGGAGGAGGCGGGGAGCTGTTTTTT. This encodes CASSQDMAGGGGELFF. This chain joins TRBV4-1 and TRBJ2-2, with 8 nucleotides matching TRBD2. Germline loops: CDR1 MGHRA, CDR2 YSYEKL. The CDR3 covers 16 residues. V shed 0 bases, J shed 7 bases, and the junction held 7 bases outside the gene matches.

This chain joins TRBV27 and TRBJ1-5; D not certain. Germline lookup yields CDR1 MNHEY and CDR2 SMNVEV (reference sequence). The CDR3 loop spans 13 amino acids. Trimming pared 1 base from V and 9 bases from J, leaving 10 bases between. The CDR3 spells CASSLYTRTPQHF. The CDR3 DNA reads as TGTGCCAGCAGTTTATATACGAGGACGCCCCAGCATTTT.

Comment on this clone: The junction shows a germline mismatch at one end, possibly a read error. The chain employs TRBV7-7 and TRBJ2-2; possibly TRBD1 or TRBD2 for D (5 bases each). The CDR3 is 16 amino acids. Looked up from germline, CDR1 is SSHAT and CDR2 is FNYEAQ (reference sequence). CDR3 nucleotide sequence: TGTGCTAGCAGCTTAGGTTCCGACAGAGGGACCGGGGAGCTGTTTTTT. Amino acids: CASSLGSDRGTGELFF.

This chain uses TRBV7-3 with TRBJ2-1; perhaps TRBD2 as D (6 bases). Trimming pared 3 bases from V and 4 bases from J, leaving 13 bases between. The length of the CDR3 is 15 residues. Germline V lookup: CDR1 SGHTA, CDR2 FQGTGA. CDR3 region: CASSLASDGYNEQFF. In DNA form, the CDR3 reads TGTGCCAGCAGCTTGGCTAGCGACGGATACAATGAGCAGTTCTTC.

The chain couples TRBV15 to TRBJ1-5, with a possible D match to TRBD1 (5 bases). Germline CDR1 reads LNHNV; CDR2 reads YYDKDF (reference sequence). This CDR3 is built from 15 residues. The V end was cut by 9 bases, the J end by 3 bases, with 18 bases between. CDR3 sequence (DNA): TGTGCCACGACAGAGGATCACAACGCCAATCAGCCCCAGCATTTT. Protein product: CATTEDHNANQPQHF.

This clone was seen only once. The J gene is TRBJ2-1, the V gene TRBV6-5; the match to TRBD1 covers 9 bases. Germline V CDR1 and CDR2: MNHEY, SVGAGI. This CDR3 comprises 15 residues. Trimming removed 4 bases from V and 7 bases from J; junction bases left unmatched: 8. CDR3 coding DNA: TGTGCCAGCAGTTTCAACAGGGGGCTGGGGAATGAGCAGTTCTTC. As protein: CASSFNRGLGNEQFF.

The V call is TRBV14, the J call TRBJ2-7; D gene ambiguous. This CDR3 has 14 residues. The V gene lost 3 bases and the J gene lost 1 base, with 10 bases spanning the gap. CDR1 SGHDN and CDR2 FVKESK come from the germline V gene. The CDR3 nucleotides read TGTGCCAGCAGCCAGCTTACAGCTTCCTACGAGCAGTACTTC. It codes for CASSQLTASYEQYF. Supplemented by reference TRBV14 and TRBJ2-7, the full variable domain reads EAGVTQFPSHSVIEKGQTVTLRCDPISGHDNLYWYRRVMGKEIKFLLHFVKESKQDESGMPNNRFLAERTGGTYSTLKVQPAELEDSGVYFCASSQLTASYEQYFGPGTRLTVT.

V is TRBV28 and J is TRBJ1-1; tentative D call: TRBD1 (6 bases). Germline V lookup: CDR1 MDHEN, CDR2 SYDVKM. This CDR3 has 15 residues. The V and J ends lost 5 bases and 3 bases respectively, with 16 bases between them. Here the CDR3 DNA reads TGTGCCAGCAGTATCTCGGGGGAGGGGGACACTGAAGCTTTCTTT. Translating gives CASSISGEGDTEAFF.

The rearrangement uses TRBV27 and TRBJ1-2; a weak D match, TRBD1 (5 bases). Germline V gives CDR1 MNHEY, CDR2 SMNVEV (reference sequence). Trimming stripped 7 bases from V and 8 bases from J, with 17 bases between. This CDR3 region has 13 residues. The CDR3 bases are TGTGCCAGCACAAAAGGTGGGGGGGAAGGCTACACCTTC. Translated, it gives CASTKGGGEGYTF.

CDR3 sequence reads: CASTHRSTDTQYF. CDR3 nucleotides: TGTGCCAGCACCCACCGGTCCACAGATACGCAGTATTTT. The gene calls are TRBV6-5 and TRBJ2-3, with D uncertain. V was shortened by 7 bases and J by 2 bases, with 10 bases between the two germline ends. The germline gives CDR1 MNHEY, CDR2 SVGAGI. There are 13 residues in the CDR3.

The chain carries TRBV6-1 and TRBJ2-3, with D perhaps being TRBD1 or TRBD2 (6 bases each). CDR1 and CDR2 (germline): MNHNS, SASEGT. The CDR3 has 15 amino acids. V was shortened by 6 bases and J by 0 bases, with 13 bases between the two germline ends. The CDR3 loop reads CASRYRGTSTDTQYF. CDR3 coding DNA: TGTGCCAGCAGGTATAGGGGGACTAGCACAGATACGCAGTATTTT.

The CDR3 DNA follows: TGTGCCAGCAGCGTTACGGCGTGGGAGTGGTCCCCCGGGGAGCTGTTTTTT. Translated: CASSVTAWEWSPGELFF. The chain is built from TRBV9 and TRBJ2-2; possibly TRBD2 for D (5 bases). The germline gives CDR1 SGDLS, CDR2 YYNGEE. Trimming took 2 bases from V and 6 from J, leaving 20 bases between them. The CDR3 is 17 residues long. The variable domain in full, completed from reference TRBV9 and TRBJ2-2, reads DSGVTQTPKHLITATGQRVTLRCSPRSGDLSVYWYQQSLDQGLQFLIQYYNGEERAKGNILERFSAQQFPDLHSELNLSSLELGDSALYFCASSVTAWEWSPGELFFGEGSRLTVL.

This clone was observed once. The rearrangement uses TRBV19 and TRBJ2-7; 8 nucleotides match TRBD2. Losses at the gene ends were 4 bases for V and 1 base for J; bases not matched to a gene: 9. This CDR3 region has 16 residues. Germline CDR1 reads LNHDA; CDR2 reads SQIVND (reference sequence). The CDR3 coding sequence is TGTGCCAGTAGTACCCCCTCCAGCGGGAGATCCTACGAGCAGTACTTC. It encodes CASSTPSSGRSYEQYF.

This clone occurred a few times. This chain joins TRBV7-6 and TRBJ2-2; 9 positions agree with TRBD2. Trimming took 7 bases from V and 5 from J; bases not matched to a gene: 11. CDR1 SGHVS and CDR2 FNYEAQ come from the germline V gene. The length of the CDR3 is 16 residues. This CDR3 reads CASTESASGITGELFF. The CDR3 bases are TGTGCCAGCACCGAATCGGCTAGCGGGATTACCGGGGAGCTGTTTTTT. Using reference TRBV7-6 and TRBJ2-2 for the parts outside the CDR3, the full variable domain is GAGVSQSPRYKVTKRGQDVALRCDPISGHVSLYWYRQALGQGPEFLTYFNYEAQQDKSGLPNDRFSAERPEGSISTLTIQRTEQRDSAMYRCASTESASGITGELFFGEGSRLTVL.

The CDR3 sequence: CASSETGGDYGYTF. The CDR3 nucleotides read TGTGCCAGCAGTGAGACAGGGGGGGACTATGGCTACACCTTC. The chain joins TRBV25-1 to TRBJ1-2, with 9 bases lining up with TRBD1. V lost 3 bases, J lost 3 bases, and 2 bases stayed unmatched. Looked up from germline, CDR1 is MGHDK and CDR2 is SYGVNS. The CDR3 has 14 amino acids.

The J gene is TRBJ2-7, the V gene TRBV27; the D gene is possibly TRBD2 (6 bases). The V end was cut by 5 bases, the J end by 0 bases, with 14 bases between. The CDR3 extends over 15 amino acids. The germline CDR1 and CDR2 sequences are MNHEY and SMNVEV (reference sequence). DNA of the CDR3: TGTGCCAGCAGTGCATACCCGGGACTCTCCTACGAGCAGTACTTC. As protein: CASSAYPGLSYEQYF.

Notes on this clone: This sample includes further DNA sequences coding for the same CDR3. The chain employs TRBV5-1 and TRBJ2-7; D is unresolved. V was shortened by 0 bases and J by 3 bases, with 7 bases between the two germline ends. The germline V gene has CDR1 SGHRS and CDR2 YFSETQ. The CDR3 sequence is 13 residues long. The CDR3 is CASSLGTGYEQYF. The CDR3 nucleotides are TGCGCCAGCAGCTTGGGAACGGGCTACGAGCAGTACTTC.

The V and J genes are TRBV11-2 and TRBJ2-7, with D uncertain. Deletions cut 2 bases from V and 4 bases from J, with 6 bases between. The germline gives CDR1 SGHAT, CDR2 FQNNGV. CDR3 length: 12 amino acids. The DNA for the CDR3 is TGTGCCAGCAGCTTAAGGATGTACGAGCAGTACTTC. Protein: CASSLRMYEQYF.

The chain joins TRBV10-3 to TRBJ2-5, with 8 bases fitting TRBD2. J lost 0 bases, V lost 7 bases, and 4 bases had no gene match. The germline V gene has CDR1 ENHRY and CDR2 SYGVKD. This CDR3 contains 14 residues. CDR3 nucleotides: TGTGCCATCAAAACTAGCGGACACCAAGAGACCCAGTACTTC. Translated, it gives CAIKTSGHQETQYF.